These 2 T cell receptor beta chains were sequenced from one sample in a study of OX40 agonist ivuxolimab in advanced cancers. Profiling relied on immunoSEQ multiplex PCR, and the TCRdb table lists in-frame clones only, not all of them. The sample contains 50,000 to 85,000 clones, roughly 90% of which appear only once. Sequenced material: CD4+ or CD8+ T cells sorted from blood, taken in a trial of the OX40 agonist ivuxolimab. Receptors originate from an adult with an advanced solid tumor such as melanoma, head and neck, liver or kidney cancer.

This chain links TRBV6-1 with TRBJ2-1; 12 nucleotides agree with TRBD1. V shed 4 bases, J shed 7 bases, and the junction held 8 bases outside the gene matches. The length of the CDR3 is 16 residues. Germline values: CDR1 MNHNS, CDR2 SASEGT. The CDR3: CASSALTGQGANEQFF. As DNA, the CDR3 is TGTGCCAGCAGTGCGCTAACGGGACAGGGGGCTAATGAGCAGTTCTTC.

The CDR3 region is CASSPNSNQPQHF. The CDR3 DNA reads TGTGCCAGCTCACCGAATAGCAATCAGCCCCAGCATTTT. The chain combines TRBV18 with TRBJ1-5; the D is unclear. The CDR3 is made up of 13 amino acids. Germline CDR1 reads KGHSH; CDR2 reads LQKENI. V lost 3 bases, J lost 0 bases, and 3 bases lay in between.